The next 6 T cell receptor beta chains were all read from a single sample in a study of beta chain features in type 1 diabetes. cDNA synthesis used the whole RNA isolate, giving expressed TCRB sequences. Clones were read by immunoSEQ multiplex PCR, and TCRdb kept only the in-frame ones, dropping some. The sample consists of around 290,000 clones, 8% of them appearing once. The sequencing input was central memory CD4+ T cells from blood. The origin of the receptors is a young woman in good health.

This clone has a handful of counts. The chain couples TRBV5-6 to TRBJ2-1; D could derive from TRBD1 or TRBD2 (6 bases each). The CDR3 is 12 amino acids. The V end lost 3 bases, the J end lost 12 bases, and 13 bases lay between the germline ends. The germline V gene has CDR1 SGHDT and CDR2 YYEEEE. The CDR3 nucleotides are TGTGCCAGCAGCTACTTCGAGGGGGGGCAGTTCTTC. It yields the protein CASSYFEGGQFF.

This clone has more than one count but fewer than ten. This chain connects TRBV30 to TRBJ1-2; D not certain. Germline loops: CDR1 GTSNPN, CDR2 SVGIG (reference sequence). Trimming pared 2 bases from V and 8 bases from J, leaving 15 bases between. This CDR3 has 13 amino acids. The CDR3 nucleotides read TGTGCCTGGAGTTCTGTGGCCCTCGGGGGCTACACCTTC. Its protein is CAWSSVALGGYTF.

The CDR3 bases are TGTGCCAGCAGTTACTCGGTACAGCACCAAGAGACCCAGTACTTC. Translation gives CASSYSVQHQETQYF. This chain uses TRBV6-5 with TRBJ2-5; D is uncertain. The CDR3 has 15 amino acids. V lost 0 bases and J 0 bases, leaving 8 bases between the germline ends. Germline CDR1 and CDR2: MNHEY and SVGAGI.

The table lists this clone with a few counts. Other DNA sequences in this sample translate to the same CDR3. The chain combines TRBV6-6 with TRBJ1-5; 7 bases agree with TRBD1. Germline CDR1 and CDR2: MNHNY and SVGAGI (reference sequence). The CDR3 loop spans 14 amino acids. Losses at the gene ends were 2 bases for V and 5 bases for J; bases not matched to a gene: 3. CDR3: CASSYRGGDQPQHF. The DNA of the CDR3 is TGTGCCAGCAGTTACAGAGGGGGCGATCAGCCCCAGCATTTT.

The V and J genes are TRBV7-3 and TRBJ2-7; 7 nucleotides line up with TRBD2. V trimming: 5 bases; J trimming: 2 bases; junction bases outside the gene matches: 9. This CDR3 contains 15 residues. From germline, CDR1 is SGHTA and CDR2 FQGTGA. Written as DNA, the CDR3 is TGTGCCAGCAGCATACAACCGGGGGGAGCCTACGAGCAGTACTTC. Its protein product is CASSIQPGGAYEQYF.

This clone was counted only a few times. The V and J genes are TRBV6-5 and TRBJ2-5; D possibly uses TRBD1 or TRBD2 (5 bases each). Trimming stripped 6 bases from V and 5 bases from J, with 16 bases between. The CDR3 is 14 residues long. Germline V gene sequence: CDR1 MNHEY, CDR2 SVGAGI. The CDR3 loop reads CASRGPIGRETQYF. The CDR3 DNA reads TGTGCCAGCAGGGGACCCATCGGTCGGGAGACCCAGTACTTC.